These 21 T cell receptor beta chains were all obtained from the same sample, sequenced in a study of blood T cell repertoires in COVID-19. Assay: immunoSEQ multiplex PCR; the TCRdb copy retains only in-frame clones and omits some. This table holds a few hundred thousand clones, about 88% found once. Material: peripheral blood. The receptors were sampled from a woman in her seventies with COVID-19, enrolled during active disease.

This clone is a singleton in its sample. The chain links TRBV5-6 to TRBJ1-3; D possibly corresponds to TRBD1 (5 bases). CDR1 and CDR2 from the germline V gene are SGHDT and YYEEEE. The CDR3 covers 15 residues. V was clipped by 0 bases and J by 5 bases, with 12 bases between them. Here the CDR3 reads CASSLDGTGRNTIYF. In DNA, the CDR3 is TGTGCCAGCAGCTTGGACGGGACTGGAAGAAACACCATATATTTT.

This clone showed up just once. The chain combines TRBV13 with TRBJ2-4, with a tentative D call TRBD2 (6 bases). Trimming pared 4 bases from V and 0 bases from J, leaving 7 bases between. Germline assignment: CDR1 PRHDT and CDR2 FYEKMQ (reference sequence). This CDR3 has 14 amino acids. DNA of the CDR3: TGTGCCAGCAGCTCGGGACTAGCCAAAAACATTCAGTACTTC. This gives the protein CASSSGLAKNIQYF. Full variable domain (missing parts from reference TRBV13 and TRBJ2-4): AAGVIQSPRHLIKEKRETATLKCYPIPRHDTVYWYQQGPGQDPQFLISFYEKMQSDKGSIPDRFSAQQFSDYHSELNMSSLELGDSALYFCASSSGLAKNIQYFGAGTRLSVL.

This clone was seen only once. The V gene is TRBV7-9, the J gene TRBJ2-1; 8 bases agree with TRBD2. This CDR3 comprises 16 residues. Trimming removed 5 bases from V and 1 base from J; junction bases left unmatched: 7. Germline loops: CDR1 SEHNR, CDR2 FQNEAQ (reference sequence). The CDR3, as DNA: TGTGCCAGCAGCCCTGTGCGGGGGGATTCCTACAATGAGCAGTTCTTC. Translating it yields CASSPVRGDSYNEQFF.

The V and J genes are TRBV6-2 or TRBV6-3 and TRBJ2-5; D call uncertain. V was clipped by 4 bases and J by 5 bases, with 5 bases between them. The germline gives CDR1 MNHEY, CDR2 SVGEGT. The CDR3 length is 11 residues. The CDR3, as DNA: TGTGCCAGCAGTTTCGGGGAGACCCAGTACTTC. Translated: CASSFGETQYF.

This chain uses TRBV28 with TRBJ1-5, with D tentatively TRBD1 (6 bases). Trimming removed 6 bases at V and 4 bases at J, with 10 bases between. The CDR3 covers 13 residues. CDR1 MDHEN and CDR2 SYDVKM come from the germline V gene. The CDR3 DNA sequence: TGTGCCAGCAGGACAGGTTTGAATCAGCCCCAGCATTTT. It yields the protein CASRTGLNQPQHF.

The chain is built from TRBV5-4 and TRBJ1-6; D perhaps matches TRBD1 (6 bases). Germline loops: CDR1 SGHNT, CDR2 YYREEE (reference sequence). The CDR3 covers 15 residues. Trimming shortened V by 2 bases and J by 10 bases, and 16 bases separated the two germline ends. The CDR3 DNA follows: TGTGCCAGCAGCTTATCAGGGGTAATAAGGTCACCCCTCCACTTT. The encoded protein is CASSLSGVIRSPLHF. Based on the CDR3 plus reference TRBV5-4 and TRBJ1-6, the full variable domain is ETGVTQSPTHLIKTRGQQVTLRCSSQSGHNTVSWYQQALGQGPQFIFQYYREEENGRGNFPPRFSGLQFPNYSSELNVNALELDDSALYLCASSLSGVIRSPLHFGNGTRLTVT.

The V and J genes are TRBV9 and TRBJ2-2, with no clear D. V shed 1 base and J shed 1 base, with 2 bases lying between them. This CDR3 has 13 amino acids. Germline loops: CDR1 SGDLS, CDR2 YYNGEE. Here the CDR3 DNA reads TGTGCCAGCAGCGTACAGAACACCGGGGAGCTGTTTTTT. Its protein is CASSVQNTGELFF.

This chain connects TRBV27 to TRBJ1-1, with 9 bases that match TRBD1. The CDR3 has 15 amino acids. Germline assignment: CDR1 MNHEY and CDR2 SMNVEV (reference sequence). The J segment lost 5 bases and the V segment lost 4 bases, leaving 8 bases of the junction unmatched. CDR3 sequence reads: CASSSITGGETEAFF. The CDR3 region has the DNA TGTGCCAGCAGTTCCATTACAGGGGGCGAGACTGAAGCTTTCTTT.

The rearrangement joins TRBV5-6 to TRBJ2-5; 13 positions match TRBD2. The junction had 7 bases not matched to a gene; V was cut back by 5 bases and J by 0 bases. The CDR3 is 17 amino acids. Germline V CDR1 and CDR2: SGHDT, YYEEEE. In DNA, the CDR3 is TGTGCCAGCAGGCGACTAGCGGGGGGCATACACCAAGAGACCCAGTACTTC. It codes for CASRRLAGGIHQETQYF.

The chain links TRBV5-4 to TRBJ1-2; weak D call: TRBD1 (6 bases). Germline CDR1 SGHNT, CDR2 YYREEE (reference sequence). The CDR3 spans 14 residues. The germline V and J ends were trimmed by 1 base and 3 bases, with 10 bases remaining between them. This CDR3 reads CASSLTGIDYGYTF. CDR3 in DNA: TGTGCCAGCAGCTTGACAGGGATTGACTATGGCTACACCTTC.

This clone has only one observation. The chain has TRBV3-1 (or the pseudogene TRBV3-2) and TRBJ2-3; TRBD2 agrees at 7 bases. Trimming took 6 bases from V and 5 from J; bases not matched to a gene: 5. This CDR3 spans 13 amino acids. In germline, CDR1 is LGHDT, CDR2 YNNKEL (reference sequence). This CDR3 is CASSRGGGDTQYF. CDR3 DNA sequence: TGTGCCAGCAGTCGGGGCGGGGGAGATACGCAGTATTTT.

The gene calls are TRBV24-1 and TRBJ2-1; D is uncertain. The CDR3 has 11 amino acids. Germline-derived CDR1 and CDR2 are KGHDR and SFDVKD. V lost 6 bases and J 7 bases, leaving 6 bases between the germline ends. This chain's CDR3 is CATSYGNEQFF. CDR3 coding DNA: TGTGCCACCAGTTACGGGAATGAGCAGTTCTTC.

The rearrangement links TRBV25-1 to TRBJ2-5; 10 nucleotides agree with TRBD1. Germline V gene data show CDR1 as MGHDK and CDR2 as SYGVNS. V shed 2 bases and J 7 bases; nucleotides not matched to a gene: 10. The CDR3 has 16 residues. In DNA, the CDR3 is TGTGCCAGCAGTGAAGTCCAGACAGGGGGCACGGGGACCCAGTACTTC. Encoded protein: CASSEVQTGGTGTQYF.

The chain has TRBV10-2 and TRBJ2-1; 9 bases agree with TRBD2. V shed 1 base and J 7 bases; nucleotides not matched to a gene: 5. Looked up from germline, CDR1 is WSHSY and CDR2 is SAAADI. The CDR3 sequence is 15 residues long. The CDR3 DNA is TGCGCCAGCAGTGAGTTAATAGCGGGGGAAAATGAGCAGTTCTTC. It translates to CASSELIAGENEQFF.

This clone was detected ten times or more. Other DNA variants within this sample encode the same CDR3. The J gene is TRBJ2-7, the V gene TRBV9, with 8 bases matching TRBD1. CDR1 SGDLS and CDR2 YYNGEE come from the germline V gene. Unmatched junction bases numbered 5, after V lost 3 bases and J lost 6 bases. This CDR3 comprises 13 residues. The CDR3 nucleotides are TGTGCCAGCAGCGCCCAGGGGGCCGGCGAGCAGTACTTC. This encodes CASSAQGAGEQYF.

The chain couples TRBV6-2 or TRBV6-3 to TRBJ2-6; D gene ambiguous. Germline V gives CDR1 MNHEY, CDR2 SVGEGT. V was clipped by 2 bases and J by 4 bases, with 9 bases between them. This CDR3 contains 15 residues. The CDR3: CASSYTLTGANVLTF. The CDR3 DNA follows: TGTGCCAGCAGTTACACCCTGACAGGGGCCAACGTCCTGACTTTC.

The chain couples TRBV19 to TRBJ2-7; 7 bases map to TRBD1. Germline lookup yields CDR1 LNHDA and CDR2 SQIVND (reference sequence). The length of the CDR3 is 13 residues. Trimming at V came to 8 bases and at J to 0 bases, leaving 4 bases not matched to a gene. The CDR3 region has the DNA TGTGCCAGTCGACAGGGAGCCTCCTACGAGCAGTACTTC. Amino acids: CASRQGASYEQYF.

CDR3 DNA: TGTGCCACCAGTGAGACAGGGAACACTGAAGCTTTCTTT. This gives the protein CATSETGNTEAFF. The chain recombines TRBV24-1 with TRBJ1-1, with D perhaps matching TRBD1 (6 bases). Germline values: CDR1 KGHDR, CDR2 SFDVKD. Trimming shortened V by 4 bases and J by 1 base, and 6 bases separated the two germline ends. The CDR3 consists of 13 residues.

This clone was found once. V is TRBV5-1 and J is TRBJ2-1; 9 bases line up with TRBD1. Trimming removed 4 bases from V and 2 bases from J; junction bases left unmatched: 4. The CDR3 loop spans 15 amino acids. From germline, CDR1 is SGHRS and CDR2 YFSETQ. This chain's CDR3 is CASSPRTGAYNEQFF. As DNA, the CDR3 is TGCGCCAGCAGCCCCAGGACAGGGGCCTACAATGAGCAGTTCTTC.

The chain carries TRBV7-2 and TRBJ2-1; a possible D gene is TRBD2 (7 bases). Germline CDR1 SGHTA, CDR2 FQGNSA. This CDR3 comprises 15 residues. Trimming pared 3 bases from V and 3 bases from J, leaving 12 bases between. In DNA form, the CDR3 reads TGTGCCAGCAGCTTCCCGAGGGGGGGCTACAATGAGCAGTTCTTC. The encoded protein is CASSFPRGGYNEQFF.

This clone was counted a single time. This chain joins TRBV28 and TRBJ1-4; unclear D gene. CDR3 length: 11 residues. Germline loops: CDR1 MDHEN, CDR2 SYDVKM. Trimming pared 6 bases from V and 8 bases from J, leaving 7 bases between. The CDR3 bases are TGTGCCAGCAGATCGGGGGAAAAACTGTTTTTT. Translation: CASRSGEKLFF. The full variable domain, in which reference TRBV28 and TRBJ1-4 provide the parts outside the CDR3, is DVKVTQSSRYLVKRTGEKVFLECVQDMDHENMFWYRQDPGLGLRLIYFSYDVKMKEKGDIPEGYSVSREKKERFSLILESASTNQTSMYLCASRSGEKLFFGSGTQLSVL.